This passage covers 23 T cell receptor beta chains from one sample sequenced in a study of Graves' ophthalmopathy and Graves' hyperthyroidism. Amplification of TCR beta CDR3 regions used RNA transcripts. Second-round multiplex PCR came after first-round RT-PCR with HTBI primers. TCRdb re-called the multiplex PCR reads through MiXCR, storing one row per CDR3 protein. The profile shows about 550,000 distinct CDR3 sequences, roughly 39% of them singletons. Sequenced sample: peripheral blood or thyroid tissue (not recorded which). Receptors were obtained from an adult man with Graves' hyperthyroidism.

Many counts were recorded for this clonotype. The genes are TRBV6-5 and TRBJ2-5, with D perhaps assigned TRBD1 or TRBD2 (5 bases each). V was clipped by 6 bases and J by 3 bases, with 20 bases between them. This CDR3 region has 16 residues. The germline gives CDR1 MNHEY, CDR2 SVGAGI. This CDR3 is CASRVAGTPREETQYF. CDR3 sequence (DNA): TGTGCCAGCAGGGTGGCCGGGACGCCGAGAGAAGAGACCCAGTACTTC.

This clonotype was observed many times. CDR3 sequence (DNA): TGTGCCAGCAGCCAAGACACCAGGGGAGAGCAGTACTTC. It yields the protein CASSQDTRGEQYF. This chain joins TRBV14 and TRBJ2-7, with D possibly matching TRBD1 (6 bases). V was trimmed by 0 bases and J by 7 bases, leaving 10 bases between them. Germline assignment: CDR1 SGHDN and CDR2 FVKESK. The CDR3 is 13 amino acids.

Many counts were recorded for this clonotype. The J gene is TRBJ2-7, the V gene TRBV2, with 7 bases aligning to TRBD1. Trimming at V came to 6 bases and at J to 0 bases, leaving 11 bases not matched to a gene. This CDR3 spans 16 amino acids. The germline V gene encodes CDR1 SNHLY and CDR2 FYNNEI. The CDR3 DNA reads as TGTGCCAGCAGCTTTGGACAGGTTTTAAGCTCCTACGAGCAGTACTTC. Translating gives CASSFGQVLSSYEQYF. Based on the CDR3 plus reference TRBV2 and TRBJ2-7, the full variable domain is EPEVTQTPSHQVTQMGQEVILRCVPISNHLYFYWYRQILGQKVEFLVSFYNNEISEKSEIFDDQFSVERPDGSNFTLKIRSTKLEDSAMYFCASSFGQVLSSYEQYFGPGTRLTVT.

This clonotype was found many times. The rearrangement uses TRBV5-8 and TRBJ2-7, with 7 bases aligning to TRBD1. Germline values: CDR1 SGHTS, CDR2 YDEGEE. The CDR3 length is 13 residues. V gave up 1 base and J gave up 5 bases; unmatched junction bases: 3. The CDR3 nucleotides read TGTGCCAGCAGCTTGACAGGGGTCAACGAGCAGTACTTC. Its translation is CASSLTGVNEQYF.

Regarding this clonotype: A much larger clone is a single base away; this may be a read error. The rearrangement links TRBV9 to TRBJ2-7, with D possibly matching TRBD2 (6 bases). Germline CDR1 SGDLS, CDR2 YYNGEE. The CDR3 totals 13 residues. The CDR3 DNA reads TGTGCCAGCCGCGTAACGGGGGTCAGCGAGCAGTACTTC. Amino acid sequence: CASRVTGVSEQYF.

The chain uses TRBV2 and TRBJ2-5; D is unresolved. This CDR3 has 13 residues. V lost 9 bases and J lost 2, with 13 bases in between. The germline V gene has CDR1 SNHLY and CDR2 FYNNEI. CDR3 sequence: CARGKIGQETQYF. The DNA of the CDR3 is TGTGCCAGGGGTAAAATAGGTCAAGAGACCCAGTACTTC.

This clonotype appeared many times. The V and J genes are TRBV7-9 and TRBJ2-7, with D unresolved. CDR1 SEHNR and CDR2 FQNEAQ come from the germline V gene (reference sequence). The ends were cut back, 1 base at V and 1 base at J, with 11 bases in the middle. There are 15 residues in the CDR3. The DNA for the CDR3 is TGTGCCAGCAGCTTAGTATTATCAGATTCCTACGAGCAGTACTTC. It encodes CASSLVLSDSYEQYF.

The rearrangement uses TRBV10-3 and TRBJ1-1; D gene ambiguous. Trimming took 0 bases from V and 8 from J, leaving 4 bases between them. The CDR3 loop spans 11 amino acids. CDR1 is ENHRY and CDR2 is SYGVKD in the germline V gene. The CDR3, as DNA: TGTGCCATCAGTGAGTCGGCAGAAGCTTTCTTT. This translates into CAISESAEAFF.

Many counts were recorded for this clonotype. This chain uses TRBV19 with TRBJ1-1; no firm D call. This CDR3 spans 15 amino acids. Trimming shortened V by 1 base and J by 4 bases, and 13 bases separated the two germline ends. Germline assignment: CDR1 LNHDA and CDR2 SQIVND (reference sequence). CDR3 DNA sequence: TGTGCCAGTAGTATAGGCCCGGGTGCGGGCACTGAAGCTTTCTTT. It translates to CASSIGPGAGTEAFF.

The CDR3 coding sequence is TGTGCCAGCAGTGAAGGGTTGATGGCCGGGGAGCTGTTTTTT. Its protein is CASSEGLMAGELFF. J is TRBJ2-2 and V is TRBV6-1; no reliable D call. Trimming cost V 1 base and J 6 bases, with 9 bases left between them. This CDR3 contains 14 residues. Germline CDR1 reads MNHNS; CDR2 reads SASEGT.

This clonotype appeared many times. V usage is TRBV7-8 and J usage is TRBJ1-5, with D hard to call. Trimming took off 5 bases at V and 7 bases at J, with 15 bases between the two ends. The germline V gene has CDR1 SGHVS and CDR2 FQNEAQ. This CDR3 is built from 14 residues. The CDR3 is CASSPISIWQPQHF. CDR3 nucleotides: TGTGCCAGCAGCCCGATAAGTATCTGGCAGCCCCAGCATTTT.

This clonotype was seen ten or more times. The chain combines TRBV19 with TRBJ2-2; D is unresolved. CDR1 is LNHDA, CDR2 SQIVND, per germline (reference sequence). Trimming cost V 5 bases and J 3 bases, with 13 bases left between them. CDR3 length: 15 residues. CDR3 DNA sequence: TGTGCCAGTAGTCACTCGGACCGGGACACCGGGGAGCTGTTTTTT. This translates into CASSHSDRDTGELFF. The full variable domain, with the rest looked up from reference TRBV19 and TRBJ2-2, is DGGITQSPKYLFRKEGQNVTLSCEQNLNHDAMYWYRQDPGQGLRLIYYSQIVNDFQKGDIAEGYSVSREKKESFPLTVTSAQKNPTAFYLCASSHSDRDTGELFFGEGSRLTVL.

In its sample, this clonotype was seen a few times. Since the CDR3 does not end with the conserved phenylalanine or tryptophan, this likely comes from a read error. The chain combines TRBV7-3 with TRBJ2-5, with a tentative D call TRBD1 (5 bases). Trimming removed 0 bases from V and 4 bases from J, with 12 bases in between. This CDR3 has 15 residues. Germline CDR1 and CDR2: SGHTA and FQGTGA. The CDR3 reads CASSLTGRGRETQYL. The CDR3 bases are TGTGCCAGCAGCTTAACGGGAAGGGGCAGAGAGACCCAGTACCTC.

This clonotype showed up many times. The rearrangement uses TRBV7-9 and TRBJ2-7; the D gene could be TRBD1 or TRBD2 (6 bases each). V was shortened by 1 base and J by 7 bases, with 26 bases between the two germline ends. Germline CDR1 is SEHNR and CDR2 is FQNEAQ (reference sequence). The CDR3 consists of 18 residues. The CDR3 loop is CASSLGSMRGVLVREQYF. In DNA, the CDR3 is TGTGCCAGCAGCTTAGGTTCGATGAGGGGGGTCCTCGTGCGGGAGCAGTACTTC.

This clonotype was picked up many times. An end of the junction does not agree with germline; a read error may underlie this. This chain joins TRBV29-1 and TRBJ1-2, with 8 bases identical to TRBD1. Germline CDR1 and CDR2: SQVTM and ANQGSEA. CDR3 length equals 12 residues. The DNA for the CDR3 is TGCAGCATTGACAGGGGAAGAGGTGGCTACACCTTC. Translated, it gives CSIDRGRGGYTF.

This clonotype was found many times. The genes are TRBV20-1 and TRBJ2-5, with D hard to call. This CDR3 spans 11 amino acids. The V gene's germline CDR1 is DFQATT and CDR2 SNEGSKA (reference sequence). With 4 bases removed from V and 1 base from J, the gap between germline ends came to 4 bases. This CDR3 reads CSAKGQETQYF. For the CDR3, the DNA is TGCAGTGCTAAGGGCCAAGAGACCCAGTACTTC.

The V call is TRBV18, the J call TRBJ1-6; D unclear. Germline CDR1 and CDR2: KGHSH and LQKENI. The CDR3 sequence is 14 residues long. The V end was cut by 1 base, the J end by 5 bases, with 6 bases between. The CDR3, as DNA: TGTGCCAGCTCACCACTAATGGATAATTCACCCCTCCACTTT. It translates to CASSPLMDNSPLHF.

CDR3 in amino acids: CASSIPRTGKETQYF. As DNA, the CDR3 is TGTGCCAGCAGCATACCCAGGACAGGGAAAGAGACCCAGTACTTC. The genes are TRBV7-8 and TRBJ2-5; 8 nucleotides agree with TRBD1. The CDR3 runs to 15 residues. The V and J ends lost 5 bases and 3 bases, in that order; junction bases with no gene match: 8. CDR1 is SGHVS and CDR2 is FQNEAQ in the germline V gene.

This clonotype was recorded only once. Mismatch with germline at one junction end may stem from a read error. The chain uses TRBV9 and TRBJ1-5; D is unresolved. This CDR3 is 13 amino acids long. From germline, CDR1 is SGDLS and CDR2 YYNGEE. The CDR3 region is CASGVDPRQPQHF. The CDR3 region has the DNA TGTGCCAGCGGCGTAGATCCGCGTCAGCCCCAGCATTTT.

The chain employs TRBV5-1 and TRBJ2-7; 8 bases fit TRBD1. Per the germline V gene, CDR1 is SGHRS and CDR2 is YFSETQ. This CDR3 is built from 14 residues. V dropped 7 bases and J dropped 3; count of bases not matched to a gene: 9. The CDR3 DNA sequence: TGCGCCAGCCGTTGGACAGGGACACTCTACGAGCAGTACTTC. It encodes CASRWTGTLYEQYF.

This clonotype was detected many times. V usage is TRBV7-2 and J usage is TRBJ2-5, with D unresolved. Trimming removed 5 bases from V and 1 base from J, with 8 bases in between. The CDR3 is 13 residues long. The germline gives CDR1 SGHTA, CDR2 FQGNSA. CDR3 sequence: CASSPGFQETQYF. The CDR3 DNA reads TGTGCCAGCAGCCCCGGGTTCCAAGAGACCCAGTACTTC.

The sample holds many counts of this clonotype. The rearrangement uses TRBV7-9 and TRBJ1-3; no clear D. Trimming left V 0 bases short and J 3 bases short, with 9 bases between. This CDR3 has 15 residues. Germline V gene lookup returns CDR1 SEHNR and CDR2 FQNEAQ (reference sequence). The CDR3 sequence: CASSLATTSGNTIYF. The CDR3, as DNA: TGTGCCAGCAGCTTAGCCACGACGAGTGGAAACACCATATATTTT.

To note about this clonotype: This clone may be a read error of a much larger clone one base away. Here the CDR3 omits its conserved ending phenylalanine or tryptophan, so a read error is the likely source. The V gene is TRBV7-2, the J gene TRBJ1-1, with 12 positions matching TRBD1. The CDR3 runs 14 residues. With V trimmed by 4 bases and J by 9 bases, 6 bases remained unmatched. Germline V gene data show CDR1 as SGHTA and CDR2 as FQGNSA. The CDR3 here is CASSSGTGGGKAFL. CDR3 in DNA: TGTGCCAGCAGCTCAGGGACAGGGGGCGGGAAAGCTTTCCTT.